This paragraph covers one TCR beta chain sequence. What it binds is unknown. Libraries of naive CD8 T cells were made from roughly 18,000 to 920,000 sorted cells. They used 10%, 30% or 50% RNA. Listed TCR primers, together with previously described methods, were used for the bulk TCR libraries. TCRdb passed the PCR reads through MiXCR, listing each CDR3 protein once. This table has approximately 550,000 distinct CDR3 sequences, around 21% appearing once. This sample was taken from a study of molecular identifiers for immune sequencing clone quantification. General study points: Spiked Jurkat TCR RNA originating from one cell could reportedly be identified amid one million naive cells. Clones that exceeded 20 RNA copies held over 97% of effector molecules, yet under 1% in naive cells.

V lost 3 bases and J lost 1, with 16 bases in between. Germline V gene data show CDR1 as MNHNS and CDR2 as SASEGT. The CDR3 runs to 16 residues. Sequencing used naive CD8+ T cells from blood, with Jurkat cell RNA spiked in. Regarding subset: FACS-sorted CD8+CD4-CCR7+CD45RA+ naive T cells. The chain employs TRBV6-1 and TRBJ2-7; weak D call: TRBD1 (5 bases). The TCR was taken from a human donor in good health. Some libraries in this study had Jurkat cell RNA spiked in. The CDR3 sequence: CASSEPPQQASYEQYF. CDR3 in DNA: TGTGCCAGCAGTGAGCCTCCCCAACAGGCTTCCTACGAGCAGTACTTC.